In its sample, the clone carrying this T cell receptor beta chain was seen a few times. Library construction involved attaching unique molecular identifiers to individual cDNA molecules, which allowed quantitative, reproducible TCR counting. A single record per CDR3 protein comes from TCRdb applying MiXCR to the RACE reads. The table includes hundreds of thousands of distinct CDR3 sequences, around 6% detected once. The data derive from a study of human T cells and chemical hapten exposure. Study information: Upper-back patches of 0.01% DPC were read at 6 days. Enrolled patients were predominantly female and had alopecia areata, totalis or universalis.

Noted time point: patch test 2, 6 weeks after DPC sensitization. Treatment denoted: therapeutic diphenylcyclopropenone sensitization with weekly scalp DPC. Extraction of total RNA was performed on unfractionated whole blood. The CDR3 has 12 amino acids. Germline V gene lookup returns CDR1 SEHNR and CDR2 FQNEAQ (reference sequence). The ends were cut back, 1 base at V and 6 bases at J, with 7 bases in the middle. This TCR came from a woman between 18 and 29 years old with alopecia areata. Some clones in this sample may be carry-over from other donors' samples. The chain combines TRBV7-9 with TRBJ2-7, with D possibly being TRBD2 (5 bases). Sample: whole blood, taken in connection with sensitization to the hapten diphenylcyclopropenone (DPC). The CDR3: CASSLVGSEQYF. Written as DNA, the CDR3 is TGTGCCAGCAGCTTAGTGGGGAGCGAGCAGTACTTC.